What follows are 12 T cell receptor beta chains derived from one specimen sequenced in a study of blood T cell repertoires in COVID-19. Here immunoSEQ multiplex PCR was the method, and the copy in TCRdb shows in-frame clones only, minus some. Among 300,000 or so clones listed, roughly 82% were seen once. The sequenced sample consisted of peripheral blood. Every receptor here comes from a woman aged 50 to 65 with acute or convalescent COVID-19.

Details on this clone: Germline is not matched at one junction end, which may reflect a read error. This chain uses TRBV27 with TRBJ2-1; D is possibly TRBD1 (6 bases). Germline lookup yields CDR1 MNHEY and CDR2 SMNVEV (reference sequence). This CDR3 is built from 14 residues. The CDR3 DNA is TGTGCCAGCAGTATCAGGGGCGGCTACGATGAGCAGTTCTTC. Translation gives CASSIRGGYDEQFF.

This clone was counted once. The chain links TRBV27 to TRBJ2-2; 7 bases fit TRBD1. V was clipped by 2 bases and J by 3 bases; unmatched bases: 9. Germline loops: CDR1 MNHEY, CDR2 SMNVEV (reference sequence). CDR3 length equals 17 residues. For the CDR3, the DNA is TGTGCCAGCAGTTTAGGGAGAGGGACAGCAGACACCGGGGAGCTGTTTTTT. It translates to CASSLGRGTADTGELFF.

This clone was seen just once. The V call is TRBV5-6, the J call TRBJ2-2; 8 positions agree with TRBD1. The ends lost 4 bases at V and 2 bases at J; junction bases unmatched: 4. Germline V gives CDR1 SGHDT, CDR2 YYEEEE. The CDR3 has 15 residues. The CDR3 region is CASSETGVNTGELFF. The CDR3 coding sequence is TGTGCCAGCAGCGAGACAGGGGTTAACACCGGGGAGCTGTTTTTT.

The chain is built from TRBV4-2 and TRBJ1-4, with 7 nucleotides matching TRBD1. The CDR3 spans 17 residues. Trimming at V came to 1 base and at J to 6 bases, leaving 11 bases not matched to a gene. CDR1 is LGHNA, CDR2 YNFKEQ, per germline. CDR3 nucleotides: TGTGCCAGCAGCCAAGGGGAAGCCGGGACAGCAGATGAAAAACTGTTTTTT. The encoded protein is CASSQGEAGTADEKLFF.

The rearrangement joins TRBV5-5 to TRBJ1-4; a weak D match, TRBD1 (5 bases). The CDR3 covers 17 residues. Germline V lookup: CDR1 SGHKS, CDR2 YYEKEE (reference sequence). Trimming took off 0 bases at V and 7 bases at J, with 19 bases between the two ends. The CDR3 bases are TGTGCCAGCAGCTTGGAGTGGTCCGGGGGTAGTAGTGAAAAACTGTTTTTT. It encodes CASSLEWSGGSSEKLFF.

This clone was recorded only once. J is TRBJ2-3 and V is TRBV7-9; D might be TRBD2 (6 bases). The CDR3 sequence is 13 residues long. Germline CDR1 and CDR2: SEHNR and FQNEAQ (reference sequence). V lost 5 bases to trimming and J lost 5 bases, with 11 bases between them. CDR3 sequence (DNA): TGTGCCAGCAGCCTGGGACTTGGAGATACGCAGTATTTT. Translating it yields CASSLGLGDTQYF.

This clone was observed a single time. The chain uses TRBV29-1 and TRBJ2-2; maybe TRBD1 (6 bases). With 0 bases removed from V and 1 base from J, the gap between germline ends came to 12 bases. The CDR3 is 16 amino acids. Germline V gives CDR1 SQVTM, CDR2 ANQGSEA. DNA of the CDR3: TGCAGCGTTGAAGACATCCGGGACAAGAACACCGGGGAGCTGTTTTTT. As protein: CSVEDIRDKNTGELFF.

The V and J genes are TRBV19 and TRBJ2-7, with 10 bases lining up with TRBD2. The germline CDR1 and CDR2 sequences are LNHDA and SQIVND (reference sequence). This CDR3 has 15 amino acids. The V and J ends lost 3 bases and 6 bases, in that order; junction bases with no gene match: 8. This CDR3 reads CASSIKAGGPGEQYF. CDR3 DNA: TGTGCCAGTAGTATCAAAGCGGGAGGGCCCGGCGAGCAGTACTTC.

V and J are TRBV29-1 and TRBJ1-5; the D gene is possibly TRBD1 (5 bases). Trimming left V 2 bases short and J 1 base short, with 12 bases between. The CDR3 length is 15 residues. Germline V gives CDR1 SQVTM, CDR2 ANQGSEA. CDR3: CSVEKADRSNQPQHF. The CDR3 nucleotides read TGCAGCGTTGAAAAAGCCGACAGAAGCAATCAGCCCCAGCATTTT.

This clone was counted a single time. The chain employs TRBV2 and TRBJ1-5; no definite D call. Trimming took 4 bases from V and 4 from J, leaving 5 bases between them. The CDR3 sequence is 12 residues long. Per germline, CDR1 SNHLY and CDR2 FYNNEI. CDR3 nucleotides: TGTGCCAGCAGTGCCGCGAATCAGCCCCAGCATTTT. It translates to CASSAANQPQHF.

The chain has TRBV19 and TRBJ1-1, with D possibly being TRBD1 (6 bases). Trimming left V 6 bases short and J 2 bases short, with 13 bases between. The germline V gene has CDR1 LNHDA and CDR2 SQIVND (reference sequence). This CDR3 contains 14 residues. The CDR3 DNA is TGTGCCAGTAGGGGGGAGGGACAAAACACTGAAGCTTTCTTT. Its protein product is CASRGEGQNTEAFF.

J is TRBJ1-5 and V is TRBV6-5; the D gene is possibly TRBD1 (6 bases). The CDR3 runs 13 residues. Looked up from germline, CDR1 is MNHEY and CDR2 is SVGAGI. Deletions cut 6 bases from V and 2 bases from J, with 8 bases between. CDR3 sequence: CASRQGRNQPQHF. CDR3 sequence (DNA): TGTGCCAGCAGACAGGGTCGCAATCAGCCCCAGCATTTT.